This is a list of T cell receptor beta chains from one sample in a study of blood T cell repertoires in COVID-19. Generated by immunoSEQ multiplex PCR, the TCRdb table keeps only in-frame clones and is missing some. Found here are 430,000 or so clones, roughly 90% of them singletons; the top ten hold 0.7% to 1%. Material: peripheral blood. These receptor sequences come from a man younger than 35 with COVID-19, enrolled during active disease. CDR3s include the opening cysteine and the closing phenylalanine or tryptophan. The D gene is left open where the match is weak. The size of a clone is reported for some rows only, either as once, few or many, or as a class for expanded clones.

D gene	V gene	clone size	J gene	CDR3 DNA	CDR3 protein
NA	TRBV9	NA	TRBJ1-2	TGTGCCAGCAGCGATGACACCTACTATGGCTACACCTTC	CASSDDTYYGYTF
TRBD1	TRBV27	NA	TRBJ2-2	TGTGCCAGCAGTTGGACAGGGCCGTACACCGGGGAGCTGTTTTTT	CASSWTGPYTGELFF
TRBD2	TRBV2	NA	TRBJ2-1	TGTGCCAGCAGTGAAAGAGGACTAGCGGGGTTTGAGCAGTTCTTC	CASSERGLAGFEQFF
NA	TRBV5-1	NA	TRBJ2-3	TGCGCCAGCAGCTTGGCTTCCAGGGGCACAGATACGCAGTATTTT	CASSLASRGTDTQYF
NA	TRBV29-1	NA	TRBJ2-1	TGCAGCGTTGAGCCCGGGGGTGGGGTGGGGTACAATGAGCAGTTCTTC	CSVEPGGGVGYNEQFF
NA	TRBV2	NA	TRBJ2-2	TGTGCCAGCAGGGGTGGGAGCGCCGGGGAGCTGTTTTTT	CASRGGSAGELFF
NA	TRBV14	NA	TRBJ1-1	TGTGCCAGCAGCCATACGGGTGAAGCTTTCTTT	CASSHTGEAFF
NA	TRBV5-8	NA	TRBJ2-2	TGTGCCAGCAGCTTGGTATCCCAGGCCAGGCCAAAGTCTCGGGAGCTGTTTTTT	CASSLVSQARPKSRELFF
NA	TRBV19	few	TRBJ1-4	TGTGCCAGTAGTAACGGGGAATATGAAAAACTGTTTTTT	CASSNGEYEKLFF
TRBD1	TRBV5-4	NA	TRBJ2-2	TGTGCCAGCAGCCCGACAGGGGATCAAACCGGGGAGCTGTTTTTT	CASSPTGDQTGELFF
NA	TRBV10-1	NA	TRBJ1-1	TGCGCCAGCAGTGATTCCGGGGCCGGGAGTACTGAAGCTTTCTTT	CASSDSGAGSTEAFF
NA	TRBV27	NA	TRBJ1-1	TGTGCCAGCAGTTTAATCGGACACTCGAACACTGAAGCTTTCTTT	CASSLIGHSNTEAFF
NA	TRBV4-1	NA	TRBJ2-1	TGCGCCAGCAGCCACGTTAGCAATGAGCAGTTCTTC	CASSHVSNEQFF